This TCR beta chain stems from a study of cytomegalovirus exposure and HLA in healthy donors. Study-wide results and caveats: Altogether, 170 or so TCR beta chains were recorded as cytomegalovirus-associated.

The V gene end was trimmed by 2 bases and the J gene end by 4 bases; junction bases not matched to a gene: 3. Germline CDR1 is MNHEY and CDR2 is SMNVEV (reference sequence). The CDR3 consists of 14 residues. Clones were read by immunoSEQ multiplex PCR, and TCRdb kept only the in-frame ones, dropping some. The data hold fewer than 150,000 clones, with about nine tenths observed a single time. Note on this clone: Its specificity is not known.

The sequenced sample was PBMCs. The receptor was isolated from a man aged 25 to 40 in good health and CMV-seronegative. V is TRBV27 and J is TRBJ2-5; the match to TRBD1 covers 8 bases. The CDR3 coding sequence is TGTGCCAGCAGTTTACTAGGACAGGGAGAGACCCAGTACTTC. This encodes CASSLLGQGETQYF.